These 24 T cell receptor beta chains came from one sample sequenced in a study of blood T cells in healthy people across ages. For the second PCR, which ran for roughly 7 to 11 cycles, a sample-barcoded 5' primer and a J-beta primer mix were used. One entry per CDR3 protein, called by TCRdb with MiXCR from the 5' RACE reads. The data show 1.5 million to 2 million distinct CDR3 sequences, with around 36% seen just once and about 10% held by the top ten. Sequencing input: blood. The origin of the receptors is a woman aged 25 to 39 in good health.

The chain couples TRBV5-1 to TRBJ2-7; 13 bases match TRBD2. The germline gives CDR1 SGHRS, CDR2 YFSETQ. The CDR3 is made up of 18 amino acids. V lost 0 bases, J lost 2 bases, and 8 bases stayed unmatched. This chain's CDR3 is CASSLVLGLAGRTYEQYF. The CDR3 DNA reads TGCGCCAGCAGCTTGGTCTTGGGACTAGCGGGACGAACCTACGAGCAGTACTTC.

This clonotype was picked up many times. The chain is built from TRBV5-1 and TRBJ2-5; D is perhaps TRBD2 (6 bases). Trimming removed 1 base from V and 4 bases from J, with 11 bases in between. CDR3 size: 14 residues. Germline CDR1 and CDR2: SGHRS and YFSETQ. The CDR3 loop reads CASSLRENGETQYF. For the CDR3, the DNA is TGCGCCAGCAGCTTGCGGGAGAATGGAGAGACCCAGTACTTC.

This clonotype was recorded once. The chain combines TRBV9 with TRBJ2-3; either TRBD1 or TRBD2 may fit D (5 bases each). V shed 5 bases and J shed 1 base, with 14 bases lying between them. The CDR3 sequence is 15 residues long. Per germline, CDR1 SGDLS and CDR2 YYNGEE. CDR3 coding DNA: TGTGCCAGCAGTGGGGGATTTGCGGGCACAGATACGCAGTATTTT. Amino acids: CASSGGFAGTDTQYF.

This clonotype has more than one count but fewer than ten. The J gene is TRBJ2-1, the V gene TRBV12-3 or TRBV12-4; 8 nucleotides line up with TRBD2. V lost 5 bases, J lost 6 bases, and 6 bases stayed unmatched. The CDR3 has 14 residues. The CDR3 DNA reads as TGTGCCAGCAGTCCGGACGGGAGGGTCAATGAGCAGTTCTTC. This sequence encodes CASSPDGRVNEQFF.

In its sample, this clonotype was seen a few times. The V call is TRBV29-1, the J call TRBJ2-6, with a possible D match to TRBD2 (7 bases). Trimming took off 8 bases at V and 1 base at J, with 12 bases between the two ends. There are 14 residues in the CDR3. Per the germline V gene, CDR1 is SQVTM and CDR2 is ANQGSEA. The CDR3 is CSTGGGSGANVLTF. CDR3 DNA: TGCAGCACGGGGGGCGGGTCTGGGGCCAACGTCCTGACTTTC.

This clonotype has more than one count but fewer than ten. The J gene is TRBJ2-7, the V gene TRBV25-1, with D hard to call. This CDR3 is built from 13 residues. The V end lost 5 bases, the J end lost 1 base, and 9 bases lay between the germline ends. CDR1 MGHDK and CDR2 SYGVNS come from the germline V gene. In DNA, the CDR3 is TGTGCCAGCAGTCATTGGGGATCCTACGAGCAGTACTTC. Translated: CASSHWGSYEQYF.

The V and J genes are TRBV20-1 and TRBJ2-3; 14 bases match TRBD2. V shed 6 bases, J shed 2 bases, and the junction held 7 bases outside the gene matches. Germline CDR1 reads DFQATT; CDR2 reads SNEGSKA (reference sequence). The CDR3 spans 16 residues. CDR3 amino acids: CSAGRTSGGHTDTQYF. The CDR3 DNA reads as TGCAGTGCCGGTAGGACTAGCGGGGGGCACACAGATACGCAGTATTTT.

The genes are TRBV20-1 and TRBJ1-1; 9 bases map to TRBD1. The J segment lost 2 bases and the V segment lost 5 bases, leaving 6 bases of the junction unmatched. This CDR3 has 14 residues. The germline V gene has CDR1 DFQATT and CDR2 SNEGSKA (reference sequence). CDR3: CSAPPGQGNTEAFF. The CDR3 DNA sequence: TGCAGTGCTCCTCCGGGACAGGGTAACACTGAAGCTTTCTTT.

With regard to this clonotype: The final CDR3 position lacks the conserved phenylalanine or tryptophan, pointing to a likely read error. The DNA for the CDR3 is TGCGCCAGCAGCTTGGCTCCGGGAGTAGAGTACGAGCAGTACTAC. Encoded protein: CASSLAPGVEYEQYY. V usage is TRBV5-1 and J usage is TRBJ2-7, with D maybe TRBD2 (6 bases). The CDR3 is made up of 15 amino acids. The V end lost 0 bases, the J end lost 4 bases, and 14 bases lay between the germline ends. Looked up from germline, CDR1 is SGHRS and CDR2 is YFSETQ.

On this clonotype itself: A read error may account for a junction end that differs from germline. The chain has TRBV7-2 and TRBJ2-3, with D possibly TRBD1 on 5 matching bases. The CDR3 sequence is 18 residues long. Germline CDR1 SGHTA, CDR2 FQGNSA. DNA for the CDR3: TGTGCCAGCAGCTTATGGCCTCAGGTGGTCCAGGACACAGATATGCAGTATTTT. It translates to CASSLWPQVVQDTDMQYF.

This clonotype was observed at least ten times. The V and J genes are TRBV5-1 and TRBJ2-1; the D is unclear. This CDR3 is built from 14 residues. Germline CDR1 reads SGHRS; CDR2 reads YFSETQ. Trimming left V 0 bases short and J 6 bases short, with 10 bases between. CDR3 region: CASSLDPSSNEQFF. The CDR3 DNA reads TGCGCCAGCAGCTTGGACCCCAGTAGCAATGAGCAGTTCTTC. The full variable domain, in which reference TRBV5-1 and TRBJ2-1 provide the parts outside the CDR3, is KAGVTQTPRYLIKTRGQQVTLSCSPISGHRSVSWYQQTPGQGLQFLFEYFSETQRNKGNFPGRFSGRQFSNSRSEMNVSTLELGDSALYLCASSLDPSSNEQFFGPGTRLTVL.

The chain is built from TRBV5-1 and TRBJ2-5; D remains ambiguous. V was shortened by 7 bases and J by 1 base, with 17 bases between the two germline ends. The CDR3 length is 15 residues. Germline V lookup: CDR1 SGHRS, CDR2 YFSETQ. The DNA of the CDR3 is TGCGCCAGCGGCCCCTCCCACGGACGCCAAGAGACCCAGTACTTC. Translated, it gives CASGPSHGRQETQYF.

This chain connects TRBV5-1 to TRBJ2-7, with D perhaps matching TRBD1 (6 bases). The CDR3 runs 14 residues. Per germline, CDR1 SGHRS and CDR2 YFSETQ. V lost 4 bases and J lost 0, with 11 bases in between. CDR3 bases: TGCGCCAGCAGCACGGGACAACGCTCCTACGAGCAGTACTTC. Translation gives CASSTGQRSYEQYF. Full variable domain (missing parts from reference TRBV5-1 and TRBJ2-7): KAGVTQTPRYLIKTRGQQVTLSCSPISGHRSVSWYQQTPGQGLQFLFEYFSETQRNKGNFPGRFSGRQFSNSRSEMNVSTLELGDSALYLCASSTGQRSYEQYFGPGTRLTVT.

This chain uses TRBV20-1 with TRBJ2-1, with 15 positions matching TRBD2. CDR1 DFQATT and CDR2 SNEGSKA come from the germline V gene (reference sequence). The length of the CDR3 is 21 residues. The CDR3 here is CSHLSGHPRGTSGRNYNEQFF. The CDR3 DNA is TGCAGCCATCTAAGTGGCCACCCGAGAGGGACTAGCGGGAGGAACTACAATGAGCAGTTCTTC.

DNA of the CDR3: TGTGCCAGCAGTCCGATGACAGGGGGCGCCTACGAGCAGTACTTC. It is translated as CASSPMTGGAYEQYF. The J gene is TRBJ2-7, the V gene TRBV28; TRBD1 matches 10 bases. The germline CDR1 and CDR2 sequences are MDHEN and SYDVKM. The junction had 6 bases not matched to a gene; V was cut back by 5 bases and J by 2 bases. The length of the CDR3 is 15 residues. Supplemented by reference TRBV28 and TRBJ2-7, the full variable domain reads DVKVTQSSRYLVKRTGEKVFLECVQDMDHENMFWYRQDPGLGLRLIYFSYDVKMKEKGDIPEGYSVSREKKERFSLILESASTNQTSMYLCASSPMTGGAYEQYFGPGTRLTVT.

This clonotype came up a few times. The chain couples TRBV9 to TRBJ2-1; TRBD2 aligns across 8 bases. With 0 bases clipped from V and 8 bases from J, the junction kept 4 bases outside the gene matches. The CDR3 loop spans 14 amino acids. Germline V gene data show CDR1 as SGDLS and CDR2 as YYNGEE. The CDR3 protein is CASSVVGRVDEQFF. For the CDR3, the DNA is TGTGCCAGCAGCGTAGTCGGGAGGGTCGATGAGCAGTTCTTC. Together with reference TRBV9 and TRBJ2-1, the CDR3 gives the full variable domain: DSGVTQTPKHLITATGQRVTLRCSPRSGDLSVYWYQQSLDQGLQFLIQYYNGEERAKGNILERFSAQQFPDLHSELNLSSLELGDSALYFCASSVVGRVDEQFFGPGTRLTVL.

This clonotype was counted between two and nine times. The J gene is TRBJ2-1, the V gene TRBV29-1, with D possibly TRBD2 on 5 matching bases. The CDR3 consists of 14 residues. CDR1 and CDR2 (germline): SQVTM, ANQGSEA. V dropped 7 bases and J dropped 1 base, with 14 bases sitting between them. CDR3 sequence (DNA): TGCAGCGCTCATAGCGAGTGGTCCTACAATGAGCAGTTCTTC. Residues: CSAHSEWSYNEQFF.

The J gene is TRBJ2-5, the V gene TRBV20-1; 16 positions match TRBD2. With V trimmed by 3 bases and J by 1 base, 11 bases remained unmatched. Germline CDR1 and CDR2: DFQATT and SNEGSKA (reference sequence). The CDR3 consists of 19 residues. The CDR3, as DNA: TGCAGTGCTAGCGCCCCCGGGACTAGCGGGGGGGCGGGCCAAGAGACCCAGTACTTC. It specifies CSASAPGTSGGAGQETQYF.

This clonotype turned up a few times. The genes are TRBV5-1 and TRBJ2-7; no clear D gene. The V gene lost 3 bases and the J gene lost 2 bases, with 15 bases spanning the gap. Germline assignment: CDR1 SGHRS and CDR2 YFSETQ. This CDR3 region has 15 residues. CDR3 protein: CASSSDVGTAYEQYF. The CDR3 nucleotides are TGCGCCAGCAGCTCCGACGTGGGCACAGCCTACGAGCAGTACTTC.

This clonotype showed up many times. This rearrangement joins TRBV20-1 to TRBJ1-2; 10 bases map to TRBD1. CDR3 length: 13 amino acids. Per germline, CDR1 DFQATT and CDR2 SNEGSKA (reference sequence). With V trimmed by 4 bases and J by 5 bases, 4 bases remained unmatched. The chain's CDR3 is CSATRTGGYGYTF. Written as DNA, the CDR3 is TGCAGTGCTACCCGGACAGGGGGATATGGCTACACCTTC.

The CDR3 nucleotides are TGCAGTGCTAGAGGGAGGGCGCGGGATCACGGCTACGAGCAGTACTTC. Translated: CSARGRARDHGYEQYF. The rearrangement links TRBV20-1 to TRBJ2-1; D possibly corresponds to TRBD2 (6 bases). The last part of the DNA fits TRBJ2-7 better; the J call may be wrong. Germline assignment: CDR1 DFQATT and CDR2 SNEGSKA (reference sequence). The CDR3 sequence is 16 residues long.

There are many counts of this clonotype. The chain uses TRBV28 and TRBJ2-1, with unresolved D. The CDR3 is 13 residues long. Germline V gene lookup returns CDR1 MDHEN and CDR2 SYDVKM. V lost 1 base to trimming and J lost 0 bases, with 1 base between them. The CDR3 reads CASSLYSYNEQFF. The DNA of the CDR3 is TGTGCCAGCAGTTTATACTCCTACAATGAGCAGTTCTTC.

This clonotype has a handful of counts. The chain recombines TRBV14 with TRBJ2-5, with 8 bases fitting TRBD2. CDR1 is SGHDN and CDR2 is FVKESK in the germline V gene. The CDR3 is 16 amino acids. V trimming: 4 bases; J trimming: 4 bases; junction bases outside the gene matches: 11. The CDR3 spells CASSPRRGGVGETQYF. As DNA, the CDR3 is TGTGCCAGCAGCCCCCGTCGGGGGGGCGTGGGAGAGACCCAGTACTTC.

There are a few counts of this clonotype. The genes are TRBV4-1 and TRBJ2-1; TRBD2 matches at 9 bases. This CDR3 has 16 residues. V shed 4 bases, J shed 6 bases, and the junction held 10 bases outside the gene matches. CDR1 is MGHRA, CDR2 YSYEKL, per germline. CDR3 loop: CASSPDWRGGPNEQFF. CDR3 sequence (DNA): TGCGCCAGCAGCCCAGATTGGCGGGGGGGCCCCAATGAGCAGTTCTTC.